Below, 30 T cell receptor beta chains from the same sample are listed, as sequenced in a study of prognosis after radiotherapy for stage I lung cancer. TCR beta CDR3 amplification from genomic DNA was performed by two-round multiplex PCR. First-round PCR used primers specific to each TRBV and TRBJ gene. From the multiplex PCR reads, TCRdb called clonotypes with MiXCR, one entry per CDR3 protein. The profile shows some 15,000 distinct CDR3 sequences, over 15% of them singletons. The specimen comprised PBMCs, sampled before or after stereotactic body radiation therapy (not recorded which). The receptors shown here come from a donor of 50 years or more with non-small cell lung cancer.

This clonotype was recorded many times. The chain recombines TRBV15 with TRBJ2-3; D might be TRBD2 (6 bases). Trimming cost V 5 bases and J 4 bases, with 13 bases left between them. Germline V gene lookup returns CDR1 LNHNV and CDR2 YYDKDF (reference sequence). The CDR3 consists of 14 residues. This chain's CDR3 is CATSVAEDPDTQYF. The CDR3 nucleotides are TGTGCCACCAGCGTAGCGGAGGATCCAGATACGCAGTATTTT.

This clonotype has only a few counts. A much larger clone lies a single base off, so this may be a read error. The J gene is TRBJ2-5, the V gene TRBV20-1; D perhaps matches TRBD2 (6 bases). The CDR3 length is 14 residues. Germline V gene lookup returns CDR1 DFQATT and CDR2 SNEGSKA (reference sequence). V lost 1 base and J lost 9, with 18 bases in between. CDR3 protein: CSARVGGSEVAQYF. The CDR3 DNA sequence: TGCAGTGCTAGAGTTGGGGGGAGTGAGGTGGCCCAGTACTTC.

As regards this clonotype: Only one base separates this from a far larger clonotype, so it likely reflects a read error. CDR3 DNA: TGTGCCAGCATCCCAGCGGGAGGTTTTGTGTACGAGCAGTACTTC. Its translation: CASIPAGGFVYEQYF. The V gene is TRBV6-2 or TRBV6-3, the J gene TRBJ2-7; 9 bases agree with TRBD2. Germline trimming cut 7 bases from V and 4 bases from J; bases unmatched to any gene: 11. This CDR3 region has 15 residues. Looked up from germline, CDR1 is MNHEY and CDR2 is SVGEGT.

This clonotype was recorded at least ten times. The CDR3 DNA reads TGTGCCAGCAGTGTCACCGCCGGAGGCACAGATACGCAGTATTTT. Amino acids: CASSVTAGGTDTQYF. V gene TRBV6-2 or TRBV6-3 combines with J gene TRBJ2-3; no definite D call. CDR1 is MNHEY and CDR2 is SVGEGT in the germline V gene. Trimming cost V 5 bases and J 1 base, with 13 bases left between them. This CDR3 contains 15 residues.

This clonotype came up many times. The genes are TRBV6-1 and TRBJ1-1; D not resolved. Germline V gene data show CDR1 as MNHNS and CDR2 as SASEGT. With 5 bases removed from V and 11 bases from J, the gap between germline ends came to 18 bases. The length of the CDR3 is 13 residues. The CDR3 DNA reads as TGTGCCAGCAGTACAAGGGTCTCAATCGGCGCTTTCTTT. It yields the protein CASSTRVSIGAFF.

This clonotype was seen ten or more times. The V gene is TRBV6-1, the J gene TRBJ2-6; D may be TRBD1 (6 bases). Looked up from germline, CDR1 is MNHNS and CDR2 is SASEGT. The CDR3 has 17 amino acids. V shed 6 bases and J shed 0 bases, with 15 bases lying between them. Here the CDR3 reads CASRAWTEISGANVLTF. The CDR3 nucleotides read TGTGCCAGCAGGGCCTGGACAGAAATCTCTGGGGCCAACGTCCTGACTTTC.

This clonotype came up many times. This chain connects TRBV2 to TRBJ2-7; D may be TRBD2 (5 bases). CDR1 SNHLY and CDR2 FYNNEI come from the germline V gene. V was pared by 6 bases and J by 4 bases, with 13 bases between. The CDR3 totals 13 residues. The CDR3 coding sequence is TGTGCCAGCAGACTAGTAAGTTTGTACGAGCAGTACTTC. It specifies CASRLVSLYEQYF.

This clonotype was seen many times. The V call is TRBV6-1, the J call TRBJ2-2, with TRBD2 as a possible D gene (5 bases). Trimming shortened V by 9 bases and J by 0 bases, and 17 bases separated the two germline ends. The CDR3 contains 16 residues. The germline V gene has CDR1 MNHNS and CDR2 SASEGT. For the CDR3, the DNA is TGTGCCAGTCCGGGAAGAAACAGCGCGAACACCGGGGAGCTGTTTTTT. Protein: CASPGRNSANTGELFF.

This clonotype was counted ten times or more. This rearrangement joins TRBV7-2 to TRBJ2-5, with 7 bases matching TRBD1. Germline V CDR1 and CDR2: SGHTA, FQGNSA. V lost 4 bases to trimming and J lost 3 bases; unmatched junction nucleotides: 8. This CDR3 has 15 amino acids. Written as DNA, the CDR3 is TGTGCCAGCAGCTCCCCCGGACAGGCAAAAGAGACCCAGTACTTC. Protein: CASSSPGQAKETQYF.

This clonotype was observed many times. V is TRBV2 and J is TRBJ2-5, with D unclear. V lost 6 bases and J lost 1, with 3 bases in between. The length of the CDR3 is 11 residues. CDR1 is SNHLY, CDR2 FYNNEI, per germline. The CDR3 loop is CASRIQETQYF. CDR3 DNA sequence: TGTGCCAGCAGGATCCAAGAGACCCAGTACTTC. Filled out from reference TRBV2 and TRBJ2-5, the complete variable domain reads EPEVTQTPSHQVTQMGQEVILRCVPISNHLYFYWYRQILGQKVEFLVSFYNNEISEKSEIFDDQFSVERPDGSNFTLKIRSTKLEDSAMYFCASRIQETQYFGPGTRLLVL.

This clonotype showed up many times. V and J are TRBV5-5 and TRBJ2-7; possible D gene TRBD1, 6 bases. From germline, CDR1 is SGHKS and CDR2 YYEKEE (reference sequence). CDR3 length: 16 amino acids. V lost 2 bases to trimming and J lost 6 bases, with 21 bases between them. The CDR3: CASSFSGAGVAIEQYF. CDR3 bases: TGTGCCAGCAGCTTTTCAGGGGCAGGGGTGGCGATCGAGCAGTACTTC.

On this clonotype: At one end, the junction sequence differs from germline, possibly due to a read error. The CDR3 sequence is CTSSLGHRISGNSIYF. DNA of the CDR3: TGTACCAGCAGCTTGGGACATAGAATCTCTGGAAACTCCATATATTTT. V gene TRBV11-2 combines with J gene TRBJ1-3; a possible D gene is TRBD1 (6 bases). The length of the CDR3 is 16 residues. Germline V gene data show CDR1 as SGHAT and CDR2 as FQNNGV.

This clonotype occurred many times. The V and J genes are TRBV9 and TRBJ2-3; 9 bases line up with TRBD2. The ends lost 0 bases at V and 6 bases at J; junction bases unmatched: 5. This CDR3 contains 15 residues. CDR1 is SGDLS, CDR2 YYNGEE, per germline. The CDR3 DNA is TGTGCCAGCAGCGTAGGGCGAGCGGGGGGCGATACGCAGTATTTT. Residues: CASSVGRAGGDTQYF.

The sample holds many counts of this clonotype. This rearrangement joins TRBV19 to TRBJ2-7, with 9 bases aligning to TRBD1. J gave up 6 bases and V 3 bases, and 3 bases lay outside the gene matches. The CDR3 covers 13 residues. The V gene's germline CDR1 is LNHDA and CDR2 SQIVND (reference sequence). For the CDR3, the DNA is TGTGCCAGTAGTATGGGACAGGGCCTCGAGCAGTACGTC. It is translated as CASSMGQGLEQYV.

This clonotype was counted ten times or more. The chain couples TRBV4-3 to TRBJ2-1; D is perhaps TRBD2 (5 bases). Trimming took off 2 bases at V and 10 bases at J, with 15 bases between the two ends. Germline assignment: CDR1 LGHNA and CDR2 YSLEER. There are 14 residues in the CDR3. The CDR3 region has the DNA TGCGCCAGCAGCCAAACACGTCCTAGCCACGAGCAGTTCTTC. It codes for CASSQTRPSHEQFF.

As regards this clonotype: One end of the junction varies from germline; a read error may be responsible. V gene TRBV28 combines with J gene TRBJ2-5, with 9 bases aligning to TRBD1. With the DNA end fitting TRBJ2-1 better, the J assignment may be wrong. The germline V gene encodes CDR1 MDHEN and CDR2 SYDVKM. The CDR3 extends over 15 amino acids. In DNA form, the CDR3 reads TGTACCAGCAGTCGCGGGACAGGGCGGCACAACGAGCAGTTCTTC. This encodes CTSSRGTGRHNEQFF.

This clonotype appeared many times. The rearrangement uses TRBV10-3 and TRBJ2-2; the match to TRBD1 covers 9 bases. After removal of 6 bases from V and 4 bases from J, the junction contained 6 bases not matched to a gene. CDR3 length: 15 amino acids. Germline V lookup: CDR1 ENHRY, CDR2 SYGVKD. The CDR3 here is CAISSGQGPTGELFF. In DNA, the CDR3 is TGTGCCATCAGCTCGGGACAGGGCCCCACCGGGGAGCTGTTTTTT.

This clonotype was counted ten times or more. The chain carries TRBV4-1 and TRBJ2-1; D might be TRBD1 (6 bases). CDR1 and CDR2 from the germline V gene are MGHRA and YSYEKL. The CDR3 is made up of 15 amino acids. Trimming removed 0 bases at V and 3 bases at J, with 9 bases between. The CDR3 DNA sequence: TGCGCCAGCAGCCAAGAGTCCAGGGGCTACAATGAGCAGTTCTTC. It yields the protein CASSQESRGYNEQFF.

This clonotype was detected ten times or more. The rearrangement links TRBV28 to TRBJ2-1; D possibly corresponds to TRBD1 (5 bases). This CDR3 is 13 amino acids long. Germline assignment: CDR1 MDHEN and CDR2 SYDVKM. Trimming left V 6 bases short and J 0 bases short, with 6 bases between. The CDR3 nucleotides read TGTGCCAGCAGCGACAGCTCCTACAATGAGCAGTTCTTC. Translation gives CASSDSSYNEQFF.

There are many counts of this clonotype. This sequence joins TRBV27 and TRBJ1-2; TRBD1 matches 11 bases. Per germline, CDR1 MNHEY and CDR2 SMNVEV (reference sequence). With V trimmed by 5 bases and J by 4 bases, 15 bases remained unmatched. The CDR3 loop spans 18 amino acids. Here the CDR3 DNA reads TGTGCCAGCAGTCAATTGGCGTTCGGGACAGGGGGTACCTATGGCTACACCTTC. Protein: CASSQLAFGTGGTYGYTF.

The V and J genes are TRBV7-3 and TRBJ1-1, with D tentatively TRBD1 (6 bases). The V gene lost 3 bases and the J gene lost 7 bases, with 12 bases spanning the gap. The germline gives CDR1 SGHTA, CDR2 FQGTGA. CDR3 size: 13 residues. CDR3 DNA: TGTGCCAGCAGCTTTAAACAGGGTGATGAAGCTTTCTTT. This translates into CASSFKQGDEAFF.

Regarding this clonotype: With a far larger clone one base away, a read error is the likely cause. The rearrangement joins TRBV7-8 to TRBJ2-5, with D perhaps TRBD1 (5 bases). In germline, CDR1 is SGHVS, CDR2 FQNEAQ. This CDR3 is built from 14 residues. V was clipped by 7 bases and J by 1 base, with 13 bases between them. The CDR3 sequence: CASIPQVSQETQYF. CDR3 DNA sequence: TGTGCCAGCATCCCACAGGTTTCCCAAGAGACCCAGTACTTC.

By sample fraction, this clonotype is medium-sized. The chain uses TRBV6-1 and TRBJ2-7; possibly TRBD2 for D (7 bases). This CDR3 is 19 amino acids long. Trimming took off 7 bases at V and 1 base at J, with 29 bases between the two ends. CDR1 MNHNS and CDR2 SASEGT come from the germline V gene. The CDR3 region is CASNYKGGGIDLKSYEQYV. DNA for the CDR3: TGTGCCAGCAACTACAAGGGGGGAGGGATAGATCTTAAATCCTACGAGCAGTACGTC.

The chain uses TRBV5-4 and TRBJ2-2; TRBD2 might be the D (5 bases). Germline CDR1 reads SGHNT; CDR2 reads YYREEE (reference sequence). Trimming took off 0 bases at V and 10 bases at J, with 10 bases between the two ends. This CDR3 has 13 amino acids. CDR3 residues: CASSLGSVLELFF. The CDR3 region has the DNA TGTGCCAGCAGCTTGGGTAGCGTCCTGGAGCTGTTTTTT.

At least ten counts were recorded for this clonotype. The chain combines TRBV5-1 with TRBJ1-5, with D possibly matching TRBD1 (6 bases). This CDR3 contains 14 residues. The V end was cut by 0 bases, the J end by 7 bases, with 11 bases between. Germline CDR1 is SGHRS and CDR2 is YFSETQ. CDR3 nucleotide sequence: TGCGCCAGCAGCTTGGGCAGGGGAGGGCAGCCCCAGCATTTT. It encodes CASSLGRGGQPQHF.

This clonotype was recorded many times. The gene calls are TRBV6-5 and TRBJ1-2; TRBD1 aligns across 7 bases. This CDR3 is 15 amino acids long. V gave up 4 bases and J gave up 4 bases; unmatched junction bases: 9. Germline V gene data show CDR1 as MNHEY and CDR2 as SVGAGI. This CDR3 reads CASSFTGAGGYGYTF. In DNA form, the CDR3 reads TGTGCCAGCAGTTTTACAGGGGCGGGCGGCTATGGCTACACCTTC.

This clonotype showed up many times. This chain joins TRBV14 and TRBJ1-2; possible D gene TRBD1, 5 bases. The CDR3 is made up of 14 amino acids. The ends were cut back, 4 bases at V and 2 bases at J, with 11 bases in the middle. The germline gives CDR1 SGHDN, CDR2 FVKESK. CDR3 bases: TGTGCCAGCAGCCCCATGCGGGGGAACTATGGCTACACCTTC. It translates to CASSPMRGNYGYTF.

This clonotype ranks as large. V usage is TRBV7-6 and J usage is TRBJ2-7, with 8 nucleotides matching TRBD1. Germline-derived CDR1 and CDR2 are SGHVS and FNYEAQ. The CDR3 has 15 amino acids. V lost 3 bases, J lost 2 bases, and 6 bases stayed unmatched. The CDR3 loop reads CASSFGTGLTYEQYF. The CDR3 DNA follows: TGTGCCAGCAGCTTTGGGACAGGTTTGACCTACGAGCAGTACTTC. The whole variable domain, filled in from reference TRBV7-6 and TRBJ2-7, reads GAGVSQSPRYKVTKRGQDVALRCDPISGHVSLYWYRQALGQGPEFLTYFNYEAQQDKSGLPNDRFSAERPEGSISTLTIQRTEQRDSAMYRCASSFGTGLTYEQYFGPGTRLTVT.

There are many counts of this clonotype. V and J are TRBV5-1 and TRBJ2-1; tentative D call: TRBD2 (5 bases). CDR3 length: 15 residues. V was pared by 0 bases and J by 1 base, with 8 bases between. Germline lookup yields CDR1 SGHRS and CDR2 YFSETQ. The CDR3 loop is CASSLVSGSYNEQFF. The CDR3 DNA reads as TGCGCCAGCAGCTTGGTGTCGGGGTCCTACAATGAGCAGTTCTTC.

This clonotype occurred many times. The chain uses TRBV5-4 and TRBJ2-2, with D perhaps TRBD1 or TRBD2 (5 bases each). The germline CDR1 and CDR2 sequences are SGHNT and YYREEE (reference sequence). V lost 1 base and J lost 5, with 9 bases in between. The CDR3 is made up of 14 amino acids. CDR3 region: CASSLSGGTGELFF. Written as DNA, the CDR3 is TGTGCCAGCAGCTTGAGTGGGGGAACCGGGGAGCTGTTTTTT.